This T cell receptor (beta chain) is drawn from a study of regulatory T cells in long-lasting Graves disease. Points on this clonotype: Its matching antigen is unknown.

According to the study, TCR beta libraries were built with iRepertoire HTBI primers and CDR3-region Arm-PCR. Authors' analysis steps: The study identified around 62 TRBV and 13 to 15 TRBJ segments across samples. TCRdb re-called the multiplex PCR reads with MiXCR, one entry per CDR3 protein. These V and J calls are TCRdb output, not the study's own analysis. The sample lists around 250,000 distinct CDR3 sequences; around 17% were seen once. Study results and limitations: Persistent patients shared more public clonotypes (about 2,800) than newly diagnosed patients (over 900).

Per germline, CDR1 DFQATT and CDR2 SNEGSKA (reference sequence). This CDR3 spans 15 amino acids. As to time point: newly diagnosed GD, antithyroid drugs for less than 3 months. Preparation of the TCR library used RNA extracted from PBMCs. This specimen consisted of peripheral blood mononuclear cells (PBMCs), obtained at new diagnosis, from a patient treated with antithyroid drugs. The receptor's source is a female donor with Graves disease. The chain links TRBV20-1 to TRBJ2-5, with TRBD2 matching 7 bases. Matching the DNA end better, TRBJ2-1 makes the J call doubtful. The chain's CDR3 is CSARRVAGVQNEQFF. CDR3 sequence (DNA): TGCAGTGCAAGAAGGGTGGCGGGAGTCCAAAATGAGCAGTTCTTC.